A single sample gave rise to the 8 T cell receptor beta chains below, sequenced in a study of post-analysis software for immune sequencing data. Overall study findings and caveats: Among four to six TRBV segments more frequent in patients than controls were TRBV5-6, TRBV5-1 and TRBV20-1.

Prepared TCR beta cDNA libraries contained unique molecular identifiers. TCRdb reprocessed the PCR reads via MiXCR and lists one record per CDR3 protein. The sample shows 150,000 to 200,000 distinct CDR3 sequences, around 28% of them seen only once. No antigen has been assigned to these receptors. Sequencing was performed on blood. Receptor source: a girl aged 10-17 years with multiple sclerosis.

The chain recombines TRBV20-1 with TRBJ2-2; D is unresolved. The V end was cut by 1 base, the J end by 4 bases, with 10 bases between. CDR1 is DFQATT and CDR2 is SNEGSKA in the germline V gene (reference sequence). The CDR3 has 14 amino acids. The CDR3, as DNA: TGCAGTGCTAGAGGCCCCTTAATCACCGGGGAGCTGTTTTTT. Protein: CSARGPLITGELFF.

This clonotype was detected many times. The V and J genes are TRBV10-1 and TRBJ2-4; D is uncertain. Germline CDR1 and CDR2: WNHNN and SYGVQD (reference sequence). The ends were cut back, 2 bases at V and 9 bases at J, with 8 bases in the middle. The CDR3 sequence is 12 residues long. The CDR3 loop is CASSEGRGIQYF. CDR3 DNA: TGCGCCAGCAGTGAGGGACGCGGCATTCAGTACTTC.

This clonotype has ten or more counts. The rearrangement uses TRBV15 and TRBJ2-1, with TRBD2 matching 9 bases. Germline CDR1 LNHNV, CDR2 YYDKDF (reference sequence). Losses at the gene ends were 8 bases for V and 10 bases for J; bases not matched to a gene: 12. The CDR3 is 14 amino acids. CDR3 amino acids: CATRGVAGELEQFF. CDR3 bases: TGTGCCACCCGCGGGGTAGCGGGAGAACTCGAGCAGTTCTTC.

This clonotype showed up many times. The chain links TRBV5-1 to TRBJ2-3, with 14 positions matching TRBD2. The V and J ends lost 0 bases and 2 bases, in that order; junction bases with no gene match: 8. In germline, CDR1 is SGHRS, CDR2 YFSETQ. The CDR3 sequence is 19 residues long. The CDR3 sequence is CASSLALGLAGDVTDTQYF. CDR3 DNA sequence: TGCGCCAGCAGCTTGGCATTGGGACTAGCGGGAGACGTCACAGATACGCAGTATTTT.

This clonotype was picked up many times. V is TRBV27 and J is TRBJ2-1, with D possibly matching TRBD2 (6 bases). Germline values: CDR1 MNHEY, CDR2 SMNVEV (reference sequence). The CDR3 extends over 14 amino acids. V shed 2 bases and J shed 6 bases, with 11 bases lying between them. The CDR3 bases are TGTGCCAGCAGTTTAATGGGGGGTCCCAATGAGCAGTTCTTC. As protein: CASSLMGGPNEQFF.

This clonotype was detected ten times or more. The V gene is TRBV11-2, the J gene TRBJ2-1; no definite D call. The CDR3 runs to 18 residues. The germline gives CDR1 SGHAT, CDR2 FQNNGV. Deletions cut 1 base from V and 5 bases from J, with 21 bases between. Here the CDR3 reads CASSLVPSAVKRNNEQFF. The CDR3, as DNA: TGTGCCAGCAGCTTAGTTCCCTCCGCGGTGAAGCGAAACAATGAGCAGTTCTTC.

CDR3 sequence (DNA): TGTGCCAGCAGCCCAGAGGGAGGAAAACTGTTTTTT. This translates into CASSPEGGKLFF. This chain joins TRBV9 and TRBJ1-4; D gene ambiguous. Germline V gene sequence: CDR1 SGDLS, CDR2 YYNGEE. The ends were cut back, 4 bases at V and 10 bases at J, with 11 bases in the middle. The CDR3 has 12 residues.

The chain couples TRBV12-3 or TRBV12-4 to TRBJ1-4; D ambiguous. Trimming shortened V by 5 bases and J by 5 bases, and 15 bases separated the two germline ends. The CDR3 has 15 residues. The CDR3 reads CASSPWWRRNEKLFF. The DNA for the CDR3 is TGTGCCAGCAGTCCTTGGTGGAGGAGAAATGAAAAACTGTTTTTT.